The T cell receptor (beta chain) described here comes from a study of radiation and T cells in renal cell carcinoma. TCRdb's copy holds only in-frame clones and misses some; the assay was immunoSEQ multiplex PCR. The sample has 75,000 to 95,000 clones, around four fifths seen once. As concerns this clone: Its target is not known.

Trimming stripped 3 bases from V and 8 bases from J, with 13 bases between. The germline gives CDR1 SNHLY, CDR2 FYNNEI. CDR3 length: 13 residues. Study-level results: No pretreatment tumor biopsies were available for baseline clonotypes.

Time point given: blood 4 weeks post-SBRT, at nephrectomy. Noted treatment: 15 Gy SBRT to primary tumor, nephrectomy 4 weeks later. Nephrectomy followed 15 Gy stereotactic body radiation by 4 weeks. Sequencing used blood, obtained from a patient whose treatment included radiotherapy and nephrectomy. The V gene is TRBV2, the J gene TRBJ1-2; a possible D gene is TRBD1 (5 bases). This receptor was taken from a man over 45 with renal cell carcinoma. CDR3 DNA sequence: TGTGCCAGCAGTGACAGGGAGGAAGGCGGCTACACCTTC. Translation gives CASSDREEGGYTF.